The source of this TCR beta chain is a study of a mutant IDH1 vaccine in newly diagnosed glioma. In regard to this clone: The antigen is not known.

Whole-study results and caveats: Pseudoprogression seemed unlinked to shifts in top peripheral T cell clonotypes.

Clones were sequenced by immunoSEQ multiplex PCR, and TCRdb holds only the in-frame ones, with some missing. In the table there are approximately 32,000 clones, roughly three fifths of which are singletons. Time point here: week 5, during vaccination. Topical imiquimod accompanied each vaccine dose, which consisted of 300 ug of mutant IDH1 20-mer peptide. CDR3 length: 13 residues. Trimming left V 1 base short and J 6 bases short, with 8 bases between. Germline CDR1 MGHRA, CDR2 YSYEKL. The sample in question was PBMCs, obtained from a glioma patient whose treatment included an IDH1 peptide vaccine. The chain carries TRBV4-1 and TRBJ2-3; possible D gene TRBD2, 6 bases. The source is a woman in her late teens or twenties with glioma. In DNA, the CDR3 is TGCGCCAGCAGCCAAGGGGCGGGGGATACGCAGTATTTT. Translation gives CASSQGAGDTQYF.